These T cell receptor beta chains were read from a single sample in a study of shared clonotypes between healthy human individuals. Sequencing used immunoSEQ multiplex PCR; TCRdb keeps in-frame clones, though not all of them. This table holds about 2 million clones, just under 95% found once. The sample comprised naive CD8+ T cells sorted from blood. These TCRs come from a man between 18 and 35 years old in good health. CDR3s include the opening cysteine and the closing phenylalanine or tryptophan. D genes are given only for firm matches. Clone size, where shown, is once, few, many, or a class for clones that have expanded.

TRBJ1-1,.,TRBV4-3,TRBD1,CASSQKQGLNTEAFF,TGCGCCAGCAGCCAGAAACAGGGGCTGAACACTGAAGCTTTCTTT
TRBJ2-4,.,TRBV4-1,.,CASSEEWGTQPPSIQYF,TGCGCCAGCAGCGAAGAATGGGGGACTCAGCCTCCGAGCATTCAGTACTTC
TRBJ2-1,once,TRBV11-2,.,CASSLVAAGNEQFF,TGTGCCAGCAGCTTAGTCGCAGCTGGTAATGAGCAGTTCTTC
TRBJ1-2,.,TRBV5-4,.,CASSSTDGQVGYTF,TGTGCCAGCAGCTCGACCGACGGCCAAGTGGGCTACACCTTC
TRBJ1-1,.,TRBV4-1,.,CASSQDPGHIEAFF,TGCGCCAGCAGCCAAGATCCTGGACATATCGAAGCTTTCTTT
TRBJ1-3,.,TRBV18,.,CASSPPVTGVTGNTIYF,TGTGCCAGCTCACCACCGGTGACAGGTGTCACTGGAAACACCATATATTTT
TRBJ2-7,.,TRBV7-2,.,CASSPSSRYEQYF,TGTGCCAGCAGTCCTTCCTCCCGATACGAGCAGTACTTC
TRBJ2-4,.,TRBV19,.,CASSRNSGERDKNIQYF,TGTGCCAGTAGCCGTAATTCGGGGGAGAGGGACAAAAACATTCAGTACTTC
TRBJ2-2,.,TRBV7-9,.,CASSPLNTGELFF,TGTGCCAGCAGCCCCCTCAATACCGGGGAGCTGTTTTTT
TRBJ2-7,.,TRBV6-5,.,CASGDGDPYEQYF,TGTGCCAGCGGTGACGGGGACCCCTACGAGCAGTACTTC
TRBJ2-5,.,TRBV28,TRBD1,CASSLRSGGLETQYF,TGTGCCAGCAGTTTAAGATCAGGGGGCCTGGAGACCCAGTACTTC
TRBJ1-1,.,TRBV10-2,.,CASRENTEAFF,TGCGCCAGCAGAGAGAACACTGAAGCTTTCTTT
TRBJ2-3,.,TRBV2,TRBD2,CATTSGTPDTQYF,TGTGCCACCACTAGCGGGACCCCAGATACGCAGTATTTT
TRBJ2-1,.,TRBV27,.,CASSLDGYNEQFF,TGTGCCAGCAGCTTAGACGGCTACAATGAGCAGTTCTTC
TRBJ1-5,once,TRBV14,.,CASSQTGVGQPQHF,TGTGCCAGCAGCCAAACAGGTGTGGGACAGCCCCAGCATTTT
TRBJ1-1,.,TRBV4-3,.,CASSRVWDKNTEAFF,TGCGCCAGCAGCCGAGTATGGGACAAGAACACTGAAGCTTTCTTT
TRBJ1-3,.,TRBV5-1,TRBD1,CASSLGRQGTSGNTIYF,TGCGCCAGCAGCTTGGGAAGACAGGGGACCTCTGGAAACACCATATATTTT
TRBJ2-7,.,TRBV27,.,CASSLSPHEQYF,TGTGCCAGCAGTTTATCTCCCCACGAGCAGTACTTC
TRBJ2-5,.,TRBV15,.,CATSRDVPGQAEGTQYF,TGTGCCACCAGCAGAGATGTTCCGGGGCAGGCCGAAGGGACCCAGTACTTC
TRBJ2-1,.,TRBV9,TRBD2,CASSVPAGGPYNEQFF,TGTGCCAGCAGCGTACCAGCGGGAGGGCCCTACAATGAGCAGTTCTTC
TRBJ2-7,.,TRBV6-6,.,CASSYSNSYEQYF,TGTGCCAGCAGCTACTCGAACTCCTACGAGCAGTACTTC
TRBJ2-1,.,TRBV5-4,.,CASSLEHETPFEQFF,TGTGCCAGCAGCTTGGAACATGAGACACCTTTTGAGCAGTTCTTC
TRBJ2-7,.,TRBV2,TRBD2,CASSEGGLAGFPYEQYF,TGTGCCAGCAGTGAGGGGGGACTAGCGGGTTTTCCCTACGAGCAGTACTTC
TRBJ2-5,.,TRBV6-5,TRBD2,CASSLTGGQETQYF,TGTGCCAGCAGTCTTACGGGGGGGCAAGAGACCCAGTACTTC
TRBJ1-5,.,TRBV6-1,.,CASSEPSAYSNQPQHF,TGTGCCAGCAGTGAACCGTCGGCTTATAGCAATCAGCCCCAGCATTTT
TRBJ2-1,.,TRBV7-9,TRBD2,CASSLPAGGNNEQFF,TGTGCCAGCAGCTTACCAGCGGGAGGGAACAATGAGCAGTTCTTC
TRBJ1-4,few,TRBV6-5,.,CASSYSSRENEKLFF,TGTGCCAGCAGTTACTCGTCCAGAGAAAATGAAAAACTGTTTTTT
TRBJ1-5,.,TRBV10-2,TRBD1,CASKLGQGLGPQHF,TGCGCCAGTAAACTGGGACAGGGGCTGGGGCCCCAGCATTTT
TRBJ2-7,.,TRBV11-1,TRBD2,CASSFGLAGIYEQYF,TGTGCCAGCAGCTTCGGCCTAGCGGGGATATACGAGCAGTACTTC
TRBJ2-5,.,TRBV9,TRBD2,CASSGSGGSQETQYF,TGTGCCAGCAGCGGTAGCGGGGGCTCGCAAGAGACCCAGTACTTC
TRBJ2-5,once,TRBV7-9,TRBD1,CASSPVGTDETQYF,TGTGCCAGCAGCCCTGTGGGGACAGATGAGACCCAGTACTTC
TRBJ2-2,.,TRBV9,TRBD2,CASSVDERDFTGELFF,TGTGCCAGCAGCGTAGATGAGCGGGATTTCACCGGGGAGCTGTTTTTT
TRBJ2-1,.,TRBV5-6,.,CASSLNNEQFF,TGTGCCAGCAGCTTGAACAATGAGCAGTTCTTC
TRBJ2-3,.,TRBV11-2,TRBD2,CASSWRGRPSTDTQYF,TGTGCCAGCAGCTGGCGCGGGAGGCCTAGCACAGATACGCAGTATTTT
TRBJ2-7,.,TRBV2,.,CASSEAEWAAGPFSYEQYF,TGTGCCAGCAGTGAAGCAGAGTGGGCAGCCGGACCTTTCTCCTACGAGCAGTACTTC
TRBJ2-5,.,TRBV14,.,CASSPLRTAQETQYF,TGTGCCAGCAGCCCCCTGAGGACAGCTCAAGAGACCCAGTACTTC
TRBJ2-7,.,TRBV4-1,.,CASSGGPSSYEQYF,TGCGCCAGCAGCGGGGGGCCCTCCTCCTACGAGCAGTACTTC
TRBJ2-1,.,TRBV4-1,TRBD2,CASSPTSGGVYEQFF,TGCGCCAGCAGTCCGACTAGCGGGGGTGTTTATGAGCAGTTCTTC
TRBJ2-1,once,TRBV7-8,TRBD2,CASSPRLAGGPFNEQFF,TGTGCCAGCAGCCCTAGACTAGCGGGGGGGCCTTTTAATGAGCAGTTCTTC
TRBJ2-7,.,TRBV27,.,CASSLSGEVLYEQYF,TGTGCCAGCAGTTTAAGTGGCGAGGTCCTCTACGAGCAGTACTTC
TRBJ2-2,.,TRBV28,.,CASSFGRHGTGELFF,TGTGCCAGCAGTTTCGGCAGACATGGCACCGGGGAGCTGTTTTTT
TRBJ2-2,.,TRBV13,.,CASSLGQDTGELFF,TGTGCCAGCAGCTTAGGCCAGGACACCGGGGAGCTGTTTTTT
TRBJ1-2,.,TRBV5-6,.,CASSGTGSATF,TGTGCCAGCAGCGGAACAGGGTCGGCCACCTTC
TRBJ1-2,.,TRBV28,.,CASSLFGSYYGYTF,TGTGCCAGCAGTTTATTCGGGAGTTACTATGGCTACACCTTC
TRBJ2-5,.,TRBV19,.,CASSLAITETQYF,TGTGCCAGTAGTCTGGCAATCACAGAGACCCAGTACTTC
TRBJ1-4,once,TRBV5-4,.,CASSLGTATNEKLFF,TGTGCCAGCAGCTTGGGGACAGCAACTAATGAAAAACTGTTTTTT
TRBJ2-6,.,TRBV9,.,CASSVAGSPSGANVLTF,TGTGCCAGCAGCGTAGCGGGGAGTCCCTCTGGGGCCAACGTCCTGACTTTC
TRBJ2-1,.,TRBV13,.,CASSQTVNSYNEQFF,TGTGCCAGCAGCCAGACAGTAAACTCCTACAATGAGCAGTTCTTC
TRBJ2-5,.,TRBV25-1,TRBD2,CASSGTSGGGLYQETQYF,TGTGCCAGCAGTGGGACTAGCGGGGGAGGGCTGTACCAAGAGACCCAGTACTTC
TRBJ2-1,.,TRBV6-7,TRBD2,CASSYWLAGVYNEQFF,TGTGCCAGCAGTTACTGGCTAGCGGGGGTCTACAATGAGCAGTTCTTC
TRBJ1-1,.,TRBV5-6,TRBD1,CASSFDRGTEAFF,TGTGCCAGCAGCTTCGACAGGGGAACTGAAGCTTTCTTT
TRBJ2-3,.,TRBV7-6,TRBD2,CASSPVASGYTDTQYF,TGTGCCAGCAGCCCAGTGGCTAGCGGATACACAGATACGCAGTATTTT
TRBJ1-5,.,TRBV27,.,CASSLTGANQPQHF,TGTGCCAGCAGTTTAACGGGGGCTAATCAGCCCCAGCATTTT
TRBJ1-2,.,TRBV19,.,CASSPNVGGLGYTF,TGTGCCAGTAGCCCTAACGTTGGGGGTTTAGGCTACACCTTC